The T cell receptor (beta chain) described here comes from a study of blood T cell repertoires in COVID-19. The CDR3 consists of 14 residues. V lost 1 base and J lost 5, with 9 bases in between. Germline V gene sequence: CDR1 MGHRA, CDR2 YSYEKL. Sequenced by immunoSEQ multiplex PCR; TCRdb stores in-frame clones only, minus some. The sample contains 120,000 to 150,000 clones, around nine tenths of which appear only once. This sequence joins TRBV4-1 and TRBJ2-1; weak D call: TRBD1 (6 bases). This receptor was obtained from a woman in her forties or fifties with active or convalescent COVID-19. Source material: peripheral blood. The CDR3 bases are TGCGCCAGCAGCCAAGTCGCAGGGGACAATGAGCAGTTCTTC. It translates to CASSQVAGDNEQFF.